The clone carrying this T cell receptor beta chain appeared many times. Its antigen is not known. These data originate in a study of CD8+CD57+ T cells in acquired aplastic anemia. About the study: The average for DNA from sorted CD4+ and CD8+ cells was 3 to 3.5 ug.

Study-level points and caveats: Patients and controls shared roughly 30 CD8+ CDR3 sequences, which appeared highly expressed in patients and within their immunodominant clones.

Trimming took 6 bases from V and 5 from J, leaving 12 bases between them. The germline V gene encodes CDR1 DFQATT and CDR2 SNEGSKA (reference sequence). This CDR3 region has 12 residues. TCR beta VDJ and CDR3 were profiled, and genomic DNA was the template. In TCRdb, the reads were re-called with MiXCR into one record per CDR3 protein. Among a few hundred thousand distinct CDR3 sequences listed, approximately 35% were seen once. The V call is TRBV20-1, the J call TRBJ2-3; D ambiguous. This receptor was obtained from a human donor in good health, serving as a control. Sample: sorted CD4+, CD8+, or CD8+CD57+ T cells (not recorded which) from PBMCs. The CDR3 protein is CSASGAVDTQYF. The CDR3 DNA reads TGCAGTGCATCCGGCGCGGTAGATACGCAGTATTTT.